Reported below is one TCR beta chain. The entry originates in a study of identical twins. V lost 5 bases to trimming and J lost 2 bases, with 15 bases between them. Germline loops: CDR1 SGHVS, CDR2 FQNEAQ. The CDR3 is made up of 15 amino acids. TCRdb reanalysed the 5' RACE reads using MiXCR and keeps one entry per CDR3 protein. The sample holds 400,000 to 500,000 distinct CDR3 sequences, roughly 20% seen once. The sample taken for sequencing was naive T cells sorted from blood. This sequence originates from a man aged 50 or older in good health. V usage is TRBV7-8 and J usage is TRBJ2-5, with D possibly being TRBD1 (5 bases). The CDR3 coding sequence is TGTGCCAGCAGCCCCAGGGTTTTCGGACAAGAGACCCAGTACTTC. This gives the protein CASSPRVFGQETQYF.